Reported below is one T cell receptor (beta chain). Its antigen is still unknown. TCRdb passed the RACE reads through MiXCR, listing each CDR3 protein once. Among 95,000 to 150,000 distinct CDR3 sequences listed, 11% were seen once. This entry comes from a study of human T cells and chemical hapten exposure. Broader study findings: The presence of alopecia in the donors means their immune response may differ from healthy people's.

Time point given: patch test 3, about 24 weeks after DPC sensitization. The treatment is: therapeutic diphenylcyclopropenone sensitization with weekly scalp DPC. Those who donated were patients with alopecia, 18 to 70 years of age, and suitable for DPC. Germline-derived CDR1 and CDR2 are SEHNR and FQNEAQ (reference sequence). The CDR3 totals 15 residues. Trimming removed 5 bases from V and 0 bases from J; junction bases left unmatched: 5. V gene TRBV7-9 combines with J gene TRBJ2-3; 7 positions match TRBD1. Sequenced material: whole blood, taken in connection with sensitization to the hapten diphenylcyclopropenone (DPC). The clonotype originates from a woman aged 50 to 60 with alopecia areata. Some clones in this sample may be carry-over from other donors' samples. CDR3 nucleotide sequence: TGTGCCAGCAGCCCGACAGGGCACAGCACAGATACGCAGTATTTT. It translates to CASSPTGHSTDTQYF. Complete variable domain (other parts from reference TRBV7-9 and TRBJ2-3): DTGVSQNPRHKITKRGQNVTFRCDPISEHNRLYWYRQTLGQGPEFLTYFQNEAQLEKSRLLSDRFSAERPKGSFSTLEIQRTEQGDSAMYLCASSPTGHSTDTQYFGPGTRLTVL.